The 5 T cell receptor beta chains below all came from one sample that was sequenced in a study of monozygotic twins with inflammatory bowel disease. TCRdb re-called the 5' RACE reads and catalogs CDR3 proteins one per entry, DNA excluded. The sample holds hundreds of thousands of distinct CDR3 sequences. Sample: blood. These receptors all stem from a human donor with ulcerative colitis or Crohn's disease, or a healthy co-twin of an affected twin (not recorded which).

The chain joins TRBV5-1 to TRBJ1-1. Looked up from germline, CDR1 is SGHRS and CDR2 is YFSETQ. The CDR3 has 14 residues. This CDR3 is CASSGASLNTEAFF. Full variable domain (rest looked up from reference TRBV5-1 and TRBJ1-1): KAGVTQTPRYLIKTRGQQVTLSCSPISGHRSVSWYQQTPGQGLQFLFEYFSETQRNKGNFPGRFSGRQFSNSRSEMNVSTLELGDSALYLCASSGASLNTEAFFGQGTRLTVV.

The chain uses TRBV20-1 and TRBJ2-7; absent DNA, TCRdb's TRBD1 call cannot be checked. Germline V CDR1 and CDR2: DFQATT, SNEGSKA (reference sequence). The CDR3 sequence is 11 residues long. The CDR3 spells CSALDNSEQYF.

This chain connects TRBV6-5 to TRBJ1-2; as DNA is missing, the TRBD1 call by TCRdb cannot be tested. The germline V gene has CDR1 MNHEY and CDR2 SVGAGI. The CDR3 spans 16 residues. Here the CDR3 reads CASSYSMTWTGDGYTF.

The chain is built from TRBV5-1 and TRBJ2-3; the D gene TCRdb calls, TRBD1, cannot be checked with no DNA. The CDR3 length is 15 residues. Germline values: CDR1 SGHRS, CDR2 YFSETQ. This chain's CDR3 is CASIQGASSTDTQYF.

The genes are TRBV3-1 and TRBJ1-5. Germline V CDR1 and CDR2: LGHDT, YNNKEL (reference sequence). The CDR3 covers 15 residues. The CDR3: CASSRRGGKDQPQHF.